Given below is one T cell receptor beta chain in context. Each donor was a healthy Caucasian individual from Russia, aged 6 to 90. The sample is drawn from a study of blood T cells in healthy people across ages. At the level of the study: In model experiments, template switching was able to capture about one barcoded beta molecule for every two T cells that were present.

V was clipped by 4 bases and J by 0 bases; unmatched bases: 11. The germline V gene encodes CDR1 DFQATT and CDR2 SNEGSKA (reference sequence). This CDR3 is 17 amino acids long. The use of a sample-barcoded 5' primer and a J-beta primer mix characterized a second PCR of roughly 6 to 11 cycles. TCRdb passed the 5' RACE reads through MiXCR, listing each CDR3 protein once. The table shows about 1.8 million distinct CDR3 sequences, with about 50% occurring only once. The V and J genes are TRBV20-1 and TRBJ2-3, with 9 bases matching TRBD2. The clonotype originates from a woman in her thirties or forties in good health. The sequenced sample consisted of blood. The CDR3 loop is CSAKFAGGITSTDTQYF. The CDR3 DNA reads TGCAGTGCTAAGTTTGCGGGGGGGATTACAAGCACAGATACGCAGTATTTT.